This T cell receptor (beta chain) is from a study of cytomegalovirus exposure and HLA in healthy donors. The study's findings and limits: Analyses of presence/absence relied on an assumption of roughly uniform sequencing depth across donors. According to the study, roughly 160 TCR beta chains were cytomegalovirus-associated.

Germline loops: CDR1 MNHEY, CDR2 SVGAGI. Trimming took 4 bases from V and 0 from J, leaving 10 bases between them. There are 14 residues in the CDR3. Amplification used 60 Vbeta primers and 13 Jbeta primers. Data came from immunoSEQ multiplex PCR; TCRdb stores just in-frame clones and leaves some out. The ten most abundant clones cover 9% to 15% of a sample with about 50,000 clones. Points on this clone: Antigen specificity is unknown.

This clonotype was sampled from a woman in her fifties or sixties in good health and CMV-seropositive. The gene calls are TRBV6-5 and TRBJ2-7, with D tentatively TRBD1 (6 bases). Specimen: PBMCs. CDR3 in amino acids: CASSSQGTSYEQYF. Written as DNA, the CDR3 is TGTGCCAGCAGTTCGCAGGGGACCTCCTACGAGCAGTACTTC.